The 5 T cell receptor beta chains below come from one sample, sequenced in a study of blood T cell repertoires in COVID-19. Some clones are missing from TCRdb's copy, which holds only in-frame ones; the method was immunoSEQ multiplex PCR. The sample holds about 100,000 clones, under 90% seen once. The material sequenced was peripheral blood. The source of these receptors is a human donor in a cohort sampled during active COVID-19.

CDR3 residues: CASSLISGGRNTGELFF. The CDR3 coding sequence is TGTGCCAGCAGCTTAATATCGGGTGGCAGAAACACCGGGGAGCTGTTTTTT. The chain recombines TRBV7-2 with TRBJ2-2; no firm D call. Germline CDR1 reads SGHTA; CDR2 reads FQGNSA. V shed 2 bases and J shed 2 bases, with 15 bases lying between them. This CDR3 spans 17 amino acids.

The table lists this clone with a few counts. The V and J genes are TRBV7-2 and TRBJ2-7; D is undetermined. Trimming took 5 bases from V and 7 from J, leaving 9 bases between them. The CDR3 has 11 amino acids. Germline V gene data show CDR1 as SGHTA and CDR2 as FQGNSA. The CDR3 bases are TGTGCCAGCAGCCAAATCGGGGAGCAGTACTTC. This sequence encodes CASSQIGEQYF.

The chain carries TRBV6-2 or TRBV6-3 and TRBJ2-3, with 8 positions matching TRBD2. CDR1 is MNHEY, CDR2 SVGEGT, per germline. The CDR3 covers 15 residues. V was clipped by 6 bases and J by 2 bases; unmatched bases: 7. CDR3 bases: TGTGCCAGCAGCTTTCGGGGGGGGAACACAGATACGCAGTATTTT. Amino acid sequence: CASSFRGGNTDTQYF.

CDR3 bases: TGTGCCAGCACCCCTGGGACAGGGGCTAACTATGGCTACACCTTC. Protein product: CASTPGTGANYGYTF. The chain has TRBV27 and TRBJ1-2; 10 bases match TRBD1. V trimming: 7 bases; J trimming: 0 bases; junction bases outside the gene matches: 5. The CDR3 is 15 amino acids. Germline V CDR1 and CDR2: MNHEY, SMNVEV (reference sequence).

The count of this clone is one. This chain links TRBV7-9 with TRBJ1-2; 10 bases match TRBD1. This CDR3 spans 16 amino acids. The trim removed 3 bases at V and 6 bases at J, leaving 10 bases unmatched. Germline CDR1 is SEHNR and CDR2 is FQNEAQ (reference sequence). The DNA for the CDR3 is TGTGCCAGCAGCTTGTTCCGGGACAGGGGTTTTAATGGCTACACCTTC. This translates into CASSLFRDRGFNGYTF.